A single sample is the source of the 11 T cell receptor beta chains below, sequenced in a study of T cell repertoires in cytomegalovirus infection. The antigens for these receptors are not known. TCRdb reprocessed the reads via MiXCR and lists one record per CDR3 protein. The profile shows tens of thousands of distinct CDR3 sequences, 24% of them singletons. The sample in question was CD8+ T cells from cultured PBMCs, obtained from culture after CMV antigen stimulation. The source is a human donor in good health (CMV status not recorded). Some clones in this sample may be carry-over from other donors' samples.

The sample holds a few counts of this clonotype. This chain joins TRBV12-3 or TRBV12-4 and TRBJ1-5, with 10 bases identical to TRBD1. The CDR3 consists of 15 residues. V shed 5 bases and J 2 bases; nucleotides not matched to a gene: 3. CDR3 nucleotides: TGTGCCAGCAGTCAGACAGGGGGCCGCAATCAGCCCCAGCATTTT. Residues: CASSQTGGRNQPQHF.

The chain combines TRBV4-3 with TRBJ2-1; unclear D gene. V was shortened by 1 base and J by 1 base, with 14 bases between the two germline ends. CDR1 is LGHNA, CDR2 YSLEER, per germline. CDR3 length equals 17 residues. The CDR3: CASSQAWRPESYNEQFF. The CDR3 bases are TGCGCCAGCAGCCAAGCCTGGAGACCCGAGTCCTACAATGAGCAGTTCTTC.

The CDR3 nucleotides read TGTGCCAGCTGGAGTGCAGGGCCTTCCTACGAGCAGTACTTC. It encodes CASWSAGPSYEQYF. The chain couples TRBV28 to TRBJ2-7; the D gene is possibly TRBD1 (5 bases). CDR1 and CDR2 (germline): MDHEN, SYDVKM. The CDR3 loop spans 14 amino acids. V was trimmed by 8 bases and J by 1 base, leaving 15 bases between them. Looking up the rest from reference TRBV28 and TRBJ2-7 gives the full variable domain: DVKVTQSSRYLVKRTGEKVFLECVQDMDHENMFWYRQDPGLGLRLIYFSYDVKMKEKGDIPEGYSVSREKKERFSLILESASTNQTSMYLCASWSAGPSYEQYFGPGTRLTVT.

The rearrangement uses TRBV5-8 and TRBJ2-7; no reliable D call. This CDR3 region has 13 residues. Germline V gene lookup returns CDR1 SGHTS and CDR2 YDEGEE. Trimming shortened V by 2 bases and J by 0 bases, and 6 bases separated the two germline ends. The CDR3 here is CASSLGNSYEQYF. The CDR3 DNA is TGTGCCAGCAGCTTAGGGAACTCCTACGAGCAGTACTTC. Using reference TRBV5-8 and TRBJ2-7 for the parts outside the CDR3, the full variable domain is EAGVTQSPTHLIKTRGQQATLRCSPISGHTSVYWYQQALGLGLQFLLWYDEGEERNRGNFPPRFSGRQFPNYSSELNVNALELEDSALYLCASSLGNSYEQYFGPGTRLTVT.

This clonotype was detected a few times. CDR3 loop: CAISDSVGYEQYF. The CDR3 DNA sequence: TGTGCCATCAGTGATTCGGTGGGATACGAGCAGTACTTC. The genes are TRBV10-3 and TRBJ2-7; no firm D call. The CDR3 length is 13 residues. Germline loops: CDR1 ENHRY, CDR2 SYGVKD. Trimming removed 3 bases from V and 4 bases from J, with 10 bases in between.

This clonotype was found a few times. The rearrangement joins TRBV5-1 to TRBJ1-1, with D perhaps TRBD1 (6 bases). The V end lost 4 bases, the J end lost 0 bases, and 13 bases lay between the germline ends. Per the germline V gene, CDR1 is SGHRS and CDR2 is YFSETQ. CDR3 length equals 15 residues. The CDR3 spells CASSPSDSMNTEAFF. In DNA form, the CDR3 reads TGCGCCAGCAGCCCGTCGGACAGTATGAACACTGAAGCTTTCTTT. The full variable domain, rest sourced from reference TRBV5-1 and TRBJ1-1, is KAGVTQTPRYLIKTRGQQVTLSCSPISGHRSVSWYQQTPGQGLQFLFEYFSETQRNKGNFPGRFSGRQFSNSRSEMNVSTLELGDSALYLCASSPSDSMNTEAFFGQGTRLTVV.

The rearrangement joins TRBV19 to TRBJ2-1, with D perhaps matching TRBD1 (6 bases). Between the trimmed V and J ends, which lost 4 bases and 10 bases, there was a span of 14 bases. The V gene's germline CDR1 is LNHDA and CDR2 SQIVND (reference sequence). The CDR3 loop spans 13 amino acids. CDR3 in amino acids: CASSTPRGQEQFF. CDR3 bases: TGTGCCAGTAGTACCCCCCGTGGACAGGAGCAGTTCTTC.

This clonotype was seen ten or more times. The V call is TRBV15, the J call TRBJ1-5; maybe TRBD1 (6 bases). The ends were cut back, 0 bases at V and 7 bases at J, with 10 bases in the middle. Germline CDR1 LNHNV, CDR2 YYDKDF (reference sequence). The CDR3 length is 14 residues. The CDR3 nucleotides are TGTGCCACCAGCAGAGAGGGGGGCTTCCAGCCCCAGCATTTT. It specifies CATSREGGFQPQHF. Using reference TRBV15 and TRBJ1-5 for the parts outside the CDR3, the full variable domain is DAMVIQNPRYQVTQFGKPVTLSCSQTLNHNVMYWYQQKSSQAPKLLFHYYDKDFNNEADTPDNFQSRRPNTSFCFLDIRSPGLGDTAMYLCATSREGGFQPQHFGDGTRLSIL.

The CDR3 sequence: CSVLDRGGNTQYF. The CDR3 DNA follows: TGCAGCGTCTTGGACAGGGGAGGAAATACGCAGTATTTT. The genes are TRBV29-1 and TRBJ2-3; 9 nucleotides line up with TRBD1. From germline, CDR1 is SQVTM and CDR2 ANQGSEA. V lost 6 bases to trimming and J lost 7 bases; unmatched junction nucleotides: 8. The CDR3 is made up of 13 amino acids.

The sample holds a few counts of this clonotype. This chain connects TRBV29-1 to TRBJ2-7; a weak D match, TRBD1 (6 bases). The germline V and J ends were trimmed by 7 bases and 8 bases, with 21 bases remaining between them. Germline lookup yields CDR1 SQVTM and CDR2 ANQGSEA. The CDR3 is made up of 13 amino acids. In nucleotides, the CDR3 is TGCAGCGCTGTTCCAAACAGGGAGACAAAGCAGTACTTC. Translation gives CSAVPNRETKQYF.

This clonotype was detected only a few times. This chain joins TRBV19 and TRBJ1-1; D might be TRBD1 (5 bases). Trimming removed 1 base from V and 0 bases from J, with 9 bases in between. This CDR3 has 15 amino acids. The V gene's germline CDR1 is LNHDA and CDR2 SQIVND (reference sequence). The CDR3 reads CASSIVTDMNTEAFF. In DNA, the CDR3 is TGTGCCAGTAGTATAGTAACGGACATGAACACTGAAGCTTTCTTT.